This entry lists 30 T cell receptor beta chains sequenced from one sample in a study of cytomegalovirus exposure and HLA in healthy donors. The PCR employed 60 Vbeta primers together with 13 Jbeta primers. The assay was immunoSEQ multiplex PCR, and TCRdb's table has in-frame clones only and misses some. Counted here are a few hundred thousand clones, 80% occurring once; the ten biggest clones make up about 0.28%. The sequencing input was PBMCs. The origin of the receptors is a girl aged 2-15 years in good health and CMV-seronegative.

CDR3 sequence (DNA): TGTGCCAGCAGTTTCCCGCCCGGGCAGGGGGGTAATTCACCCCTCCACTTT. Translating gives CASSFPPGQGGNSPLHF. The rearrangement joins TRBV28 to TRBJ1-6, with 7 positions matching TRBD1. Trimming cost V 3 bases and J 6 bases; bases outside gene matches: 11. This CDR3 is built from 17 residues. CDR1 is MDHEN, CDR2 SYDVKM, per germline.

V usage is TRBV9 and J usage is TRBJ2-5; TRBD2 matches at 8 bases. The CDR3 sequence is 14 residues long. Germline CDR1 is SGDLS and CDR2 is YYNGEE. V trimming: 3 bases; J trimming: 5 bases; junction bases outside the gene matches: 6. The CDR3: CASSAGGGLETQYF. The CDR3, as DNA: TGTGCCAGCAGCGCCGGGGGGGGGCTGGAGACCCAGTACTTC.

This chain joins TRBV7-6 and TRBJ2-1; 10 bases are a match to TRBD2. CDR3 length: 15 residues. CDR1 and CDR2 (germline): SGHVS, FNYEAQ. V was clipped by 6 bases and J by 3 bases; unmatched bases: 5. The CDR3 reads CASSPSGGGYNEQFF. In DNA, the CDR3 is TGTGCCAGCAGTCCCAGCGGGGGGGGCTACAATGAGCAGTTCTTC.

The chain has TRBV9 and TRBJ2-7; TRBD1 matches 9 bases. The J segment lost 6 bases and the V segment lost 3 bases, leaving 7 bases of the junction unmatched. Per germline, CDR1 SGDLS and CDR2 YYNGEE. The CDR3 is 14 amino acids. This chain's CDR3 is CASSARDRDGEQYF. CDR3 nucleotides: TGTGCCAGCAGCGCCCGGGACAGGGATGGCGAGCAGTACTTC.

This clone was observed once. The chain employs TRBV30 and TRBJ1-5, with 7 nucleotides matching TRBD1. This CDR3 has 14 amino acids. Trimming took 3 bases from V and 1 from J; bases not matched to a gene: 3. Germline CDR1 is GTSNPN and CDR2 is SVGIG (reference sequence). The CDR3 DNA follows: TGTGCCTGGAGGAGACAGGGAAGCAATCAGCCCCAGCATTTT. Encoded protein: CAWRRQGSNQPQHF.

The gene calls are TRBV28 and TRBJ1-1, with 10 bases lining up with TRBD1. CDR1 and CDR2 (germline): MDHEN, SYDVKM. The V gene end was trimmed by 5 bases and the J gene end by 1 base; junction bases not matched to a gene: 7. This CDR3 has 16 residues. This CDR3 is CASSRPGQGKNTEAFF. The CDR3 DNA reads as TGTGCCAGCAGTAGACCGGGACAGGGGAAGAACACTGAAGCTTTCTTT.

The V call is TRBV5-5, the J call TRBJ1-2; 7 bases match TRBD1. The CDR3 has 13 residues. Trimming took 4 bases from V and 8 from J; bases not matched to a gene: 8. Germline CDR1 SGHKS, CDR2 YYEKEE (reference sequence). The CDR3, as DNA: TGTGCCAGCAGCCCAACAGGGGTCTCCGGCTACACCTTC. It is translated as CASSPTGVSGYTF.

The CDR3 protein is CASISGASYEQYF. The CDR3 region has the DNA TGTGCCAGCATCAGCGGGGCCTCCTACGAGCAGTACTTC. The chain is built from TRBV28 and TRBJ2-7; 7 nucleotides line up with TRBD2. Trimming removed 7 bases from V and 0 bases from J; junction bases left unmatched: 3. Germline V lookup: CDR1 MDHEN, CDR2 SYDVKM. CDR3 size: 13 residues.

J is TRBJ2-1 and V is TRBV20-1; the D is unclear. Germline V gives CDR1 DFQATT, CDR2 SNEGSKA (reference sequence). The CDR3 is 11 residues long. The V and J ends lost 2 bases and 4 bases respectively, with 3 bases between them. The CDR3 nucleotides are TGCAGTGCTAGACGTTACAATGAGCAGTTCTTC. Translation gives CSARRYNEQFF.

The chain combines TRBV5-8 with TRBJ1-1, with D perhaps TRBD1 (5 bases). Trimming removed 0 bases at V and 1 base at J, with 10 bases between. Looked up from germline, CDR1 is SGHTS and CDR2 is YDEGEE. The CDR3 runs 15 residues. This chain's CDR3 is CASSLGQDTNTEAFF. The CDR3 region has the DNA TGTGCCAGCAGCTTGGGGCAGGACACGAACACTGAAGCTTTCTTT.

The genes are TRBV27 and TRBJ1-2; 8 bases are a match to TRBD1. The CDR3 is 14 residues long. Trimming at V came to 4 bases and at J to 2 bases, leaving 3 bases not matched to a gene. Germline-derived CDR1 and CDR2 are MNHEY and SMNVEV (reference sequence). CDR3 in amino acids: CASSWTGTNYGYTF. CDR3 nucleotides: TGTGCCAGCAGTTGGACAGGGACCAACTATGGCTACACCTTC.

This clone was counted a single time. This rearrangement joins TRBV19 to TRBJ2-6, with 7 bases lining up with TRBD2. This CDR3 is 18 amino acids long. V gave up 9 bases and J gave up 0 bases; unmatched junction bases: 14. CDR1 is LNHDA, CDR2 SQIVND, per germline (reference sequence). For the CDR3, the DNA is TGTGCCAGCCCTCTCGCTGCGGGGGTCTTCTCTGGGGCCAACGTCCTGACTTTC. This gives the protein CASPLAAGVFSGANVLTF.

The chain couples TRBV5-1 to TRBJ1-5; 8 nucleotides line up with TRBD1. CDR1 and CDR2 (germline): SGHRS, YFSETQ. The CDR3 runs 14 residues. Trimming took 4 bases from V and 2 from J; bases not matched to a gene: 2. The CDR3: CASSPGGRNQPQHF. The CDR3 DNA follows: TGCGCCAGCAGCCCAGGGGGCCGCAATCAGCCCCAGCATTTT. The full variable domain, rest sourced from reference TRBV5-1 and TRBJ1-5, is KAGVTQTPRYLIKTRGQQVTLSCSPISGHRSVSWYQQTPGQGLQFLFEYFSETQRNKGNFPGRFSGRQFSNSRSEMNVSTLELGDSALYLCASSPGGRNQPQHFGDGTRLSIL.

This clone showed up just a few times. V usage is TRBV29-1 and J usage is TRBJ2-7, with TRBD2 matching 9 bases. CDR3 length equals 15 residues. Trimming removed 5 bases from V and 4 bases from J; junction bases left unmatched: 12. Germline V gene sequence: CDR1 SQVTM, CDR2 ANQGSEA. The DNA of the CDR3 is TGCAGCGTTAGGATAAATAGCGGGAGCTGGTACGAGCAGTACTTC. Residues: CSVRINSGSWYEQYF.

The J gene is TRBJ1-1, the V gene TRBV5-8; D is undetermined. In germline, CDR1 is SGHTS, CDR2 YDEGEE. Trimming removed 9 bases from V and 7 bases from J, with 4 bases in between. CDR3 size: 8 residues. CDR3 nucleotide sequence: TGTGCCAACTATGAAGCTTTCTTT. This gives the protein CANYEAFF.

The chain carries TRBV7-9 and TRBJ2-1; TRBD2 might be the D (6 bases). Trimming pared 5 bases from V and 0 bases from J, leaving 14 bases between. The CDR3 sequence is 16 residues long. Germline CDR1 SEHNR, CDR2 FQNEAQ (reference sequence). As DNA, the CDR3 is TGTGCCAGCAGCCCCCGAGGAGGGAACTCCTACAATGAGCAGTTCTTC. Translating it yields CASSPRGGNSYNEQFF.

The CDR3 region is CASSLGGDTEAFF. As DNA, the CDR3 is TGTGCCAGCAGCCTGGGGGGGGACACTGAAGCTTTCTTT. The chain combines TRBV9 with TRBJ1-1, with TRBD1 as a possible D gene (5 bases). V was cut by 4 bases and J by 3 bases, with 10 bases left in between. This CDR3 comprises 13 residues. Germline V CDR1 and CDR2: SGDLS, YYNGEE.

The rearrangement links TRBV6-5 to TRBJ1-1, with D possibly matching TRBD1 (5 bases). The CDR3 extends over 16 amino acids. V was shortened by 0 bases and J by 3 bases, with 14 bases between the two germline ends. CDR1 MNHEY and CDR2 SVGAGI come from the germline V gene. The CDR3 region is CASSYSMFRVDTEAFF. The CDR3 nucleotides read TGTGCCAGCAGTTACTCGATGTTCAGGGTCGACACTGAAGCTTTCTTT.

The chain is built from TRBV5-1 and TRBJ2-1; 7 positions agree with TRBD2. V was clipped by 1 base and J by 6 bases; unmatched bases: 4. From germline, CDR1 is SGHRS and CDR2 YFSETQ. This CDR3 is 14 amino acids long. DNA for the CDR3: TGCGCCAGCAGCTTGAGGGCTAGCGGCAATGAGCAGTTCTTC. Amino acids: CASSLRASGNEQFF. Full variable domain (missing parts from reference TRBV5-1 and TRBJ2-1): KAGVTQTPRYLIKTRGQQVTLSCSPISGHRSVSWYQQTPGQGLQFLFEYFSETQRNKGNFPGRFSGRQFSNSRSEMNVSTLELGDSALYLCASSLRASGNEQFFGPGTRLTVL.

The CDR3 DNA reads TGCGCCAGCGGGGACACCCGGGGAAAACTGTTTTTT. Amino acids: CASGDTRGKLFF. This sequence joins TRBV10-2 and TRBJ1-4; a possible D gene is TRBD1 (6 bases). The CDR3 contains 12 residues. V was cut by 8 bases and J by 10 bases, with 14 bases left in between. Per the germline V gene, CDR1 is WSHSY and CDR2 is SAAADI.

This chain joins TRBV2 and TRBJ1-2, with a tentative D call TRBD1 (5 bases). The CDR3 is 13 amino acids. The germline V and J ends were trimmed by 9 bases and 4 bases, with 15 bases remaining between them. Germline V lookup: CDR1 SNHLY, CDR2 FYNNEI. CDR3 sequence reads: CARTSGAGYGYTF. The CDR3 bases are TGTGCCAGAACCTCTGGGGCCGGCTATGGCTACACCTTC. Variable domain in full (rest from reference TRBV2 and TRBJ1-2): EPEVTQTPSHQVTQMGQEVILRCVPISNHLYFYWYRQILGQKVEFLVSFYNNEISEKSEIFDDQFSVERPDGSNFTLKIRSTKLEDSAMYFCARTSGAGYGYTFGSGTRLTVV.

The J gene is TRBJ1-3, the V gene TRBV6-5; D call uncertain. The germline gives CDR1 MNHEY, CDR2 SVGAGI. The ends were cut back, 5 bases at V and 0 bases at J, with 11 bases in the middle. This CDR3 has 15 residues. In nucleotides, the CDR3 is TGTGCCAGCAGTCCCGGGATCATCTCTGGAAACACCATATATTTT. As protein: CASSPGIISGNTIYF.

The chain recombines TRBV6-1 with TRBJ2-1; TRBD2 aligns across 8 bases. CDR3 length: 14 amino acids. Trimming took 10 bases from V and 8 from J; bases not matched to a gene: 13. Germline loops: CDR1 MNHNS, CDR2 SASEGT. The CDR3, as DNA: TGTGCCAACAAACGGGGGGGCAGTTGGGATGAGCAGTTCTTC. Translated: CANKRGGSWDEQFF.

The chain carries TRBV28 and TRBJ2-1, with D unclear. The CDR3 is 16 residues long. Between the trimmed V and J ends, which lost 2 bases and 6 bases, there was a span of 17 bases. Germline CDR1 is MDHEN and CDR2 is SYDVKM. The DNA of the CDR3 is TGTGCCAGCAGTTTAATGTGGGTCCTAGTCTCCAATGAGCAGTTCTTC. This encodes CASSLMWVLVSNEQFF. Looking up the rest from reference TRBV28 and TRBJ2-1 gives the full variable domain: DVKVTQSSRYLVKRTGEKVFLECVQDMDHENMFWYRQDPGLGLRLIYFSYDVKMKEKGDIPEGYSVSREKKERFSLILESASTNQTSMYLCASSLMWVLVSNEQFFGPGTRLTVL.

This clone has a handful of counts. CDR3 bases: TGTGCCAGCAGCCAAGATCTCACAGGGGAGGCCTATGGCTACACCTTC. As protein: CASSQDLTGEAYGYTF. The chain uses TRBV14 and TRBJ1-2, with 7 bases aligning to TRBD1. Unmatched junction bases numbered 8, after V lost 0 bases and J lost 4 bases. CDR3 length equals 16 residues. Looked up from germline, CDR1 is SGHDN and CDR2 is FVKESK.

The V and J genes are TRBV27 and TRBJ2-2; D remains unclear. Looked up from germline, CDR1 is MNHEY and CDR2 is SMNVEV (reference sequence). The length of the CDR3 is 14 residues. Trimming cost V 5 bases and J 0 bases, with 7 bases left between them. CDR3 residues: CASSGKPNTGELFF. CDR3 bases: TGTGCCAGCAGTGGCAAACCGAACACCGGGGAGCTGTTTTTT.

The chain recombines TRBV7-9 with TRBJ1-1; 7 bases map to TRBD1. Germline CDR1 reads SEHNR; CDR2 reads FQNEAQ (reference sequence). Trimming took 3 bases from V and 0 from J; bases not matched to a gene: 4. The CDR3 extends over 15 amino acids. The CDR3 DNA follows: TGTGCCAGCAGCTTGGGACAGCCCATGAACACTGAAGCTTTCTTT. It codes for CASSLGQPMNTEAFF. The whole variable domain, remainder taken from reference TRBV7-9 and TRBJ1-1, is DTGVSQNPRHKITKRGQNVTFRCDPISEHNRLYWYRQTLGQGPEFLTYFQNEAQLEKSRLLSDRFSAERPKGSFSTLEIQRTEQGDSAMYLCASSLGQPMNTEAFFGQGTRLTVV.

This chain links TRBV6-5 with TRBJ1-4, with 7 bases that match TRBD1. J gave up 7 bases and V 6 bases, and 11 bases lay outside the gene matches. Germline assignment: CDR1 MNHEY and CDR2 SVGAGI. The CDR3 spans 15 residues. The DNA of the CDR3 is TGTGCCAGCAGGGGGGACAGTCATCGGGGTGAAAAACTGTTTTTT. It specifies CASRGDSHRGEKLFF.

This sequence joins TRBV9 and TRBJ2-5; 8 bases are shared with TRBD1. Trimming at V came to 3 bases and at J to 2 bases, leaving 3 bases not matched to a gene. Per germline, CDR1 SGDLS and CDR2 YYNGEE. CDR3 length: 14 amino acids. The CDR3 region is CASSGTGNQETQYF. As DNA, the CDR3 is TGTGCCAGCAGCGGGACAGGGAATCAAGAGACCCAGTACTTC.

The chain is built from TRBV9 and TRBJ2-1, with TRBD1 as a possible D gene (6 bases). This CDR3 region has 15 residues. V was shortened by 4 bases and J by 5 bases, with 16 bases between the two germline ends. The germline CDR1 and CDR2 sequences are SGDLS and YYNGEE. CDR3 DNA: TGTGCCAGCAGCATACTGGGACAACCCCACAATGAGCAGTTCTTC. Its protein is CASSILGQPHNEQFF.